Listed below are T cell receptor beta chains from one sample, sequenced in a study of cytotoxic CD8 clonotypes in ibrutinib-treated CLL. Clones were sequenced by immunoSEQ multiplex PCR, and TCRdb holds only the in-frame ones, with some missing. The data show about 160,000 clones, approximately 90% seen once. Sequences were derived from PBMCs, sampled at disease progression, from a patient treated with ibrutinib. All receptors derive from a human donor with chronic lymphocytic leukemia. Each CDR3 is given with its conserved first and last residue. A D gene is named only where the DNA matches it firmly.

v_call: TRBV19
j_call: TRBJ1-2
cdr3_length: 14
d_call: .
cdr3_aa: CASSIGRQGLGYTF

v_call: TRBV5-1
j_call: TRBJ2-1
cdr3_length: 15
d_call: .
cdr3_aa: CASSLLASVGNEQFF

v_call: TRBV29-1
j_call: TRBJ2-4
cdr3_length: 15
d_call: .
cdr3_aa: CSVSEQGISKNIQYF

v_call: TRBV29-1
j_call: TRBJ2-1
cdr3_length: 16
d_call: .
cdr3_aa: CSVEDYRAGNYNEQFF

v_call: TRBV4-3
j_call: TRBJ2-7
cdr3_length: 16
d_call: .
cdr3_aa: CASSQGYPDPTVRRYF

v_call: TRBV18
j_call: TRBJ2-1
cdr3_length: 14
d_call: TRBD1
cdr3_aa: CASSPGQGFGEQFF

v_call: TRBV6-6
j_call: TRBJ1-5
cdr3_length: 12
d_call: .
cdr3_aa: CATRDSNQPQHF

v_call: TRBV11-2
j_call: TRBJ2-1
cdr3_length: 15
d_call: TRBD1
cdr3_aa: CASSLDRDRGMEQFF

v_call: TRBV7-9
j_call: TRBJ1-3
cdr3_length: 16
d_call: .
cdr3_aa: CASSLGGGTSGNTIYF

v_call: TRBV2
j_call: TRBJ2-1
cdr3_length: 15
d_call: TRBD2
cdr3_aa: CASSGLGTRLGEQFF

v_call: TRBV5-1
j_call: TRBJ2-7
cdr3_length: 15
d_call: TRBD1
cdr3_aa: CASSRGQGPSYEQYF

v_call: TRBV7-6
j_call: TRBJ2-3
cdr3_length: 14
d_call: .
cdr3_aa: CASSPGLTGDTQYF

v_call: TRBV28
j_call: TRBJ1-2
cdr3_length: 17
d_call: .
cdr3_aa: CASSPRGLQGPNYGYTF

v_call: TRBV7-3
j_call: TRBJ2-1
cdr3_length: 15
d_call: TRBD2
cdr3_aa: CASSASSGSRNEQFF

v_call: TRBV27
j_call: TRBJ2-2
cdr3_length: 17
d_call: TRBD2
cdr3_aa: CASSKDRTSGSNGELFF

v_call: TRBV15
j_call: TRBJ2-1
cdr3_length: 15
d_call: .
cdr3_aa: CATSTIPRKGGEQFF

v_call: TRBV19
j_call: TRBJ2-3
cdr3_length: 13
d_call: .
cdr3_aa: CASSYRPEDTQYF

v_call: TRBV28
j_call: TRBJ1-1
cdr3_length: 14
d_call: .
cdr3_aa: CASIPRGWNTEAFF

v_call: TRBV7-6
j_call: TRBJ2-3
cdr3_length: 16
d_call: .
cdr3_aa: CASSLRGRLSTDTQYF

v_call: TRBV6-9
j_call: TRBJ1-2
cdr3_length: 13
d_call: TRBD1
cdr3_aa: CASRPGQDYGYTF

v_call: TRBV5-1
j_call: TRBJ1-1
cdr3_length: 17
d_call: .
cdr3_aa: CASSNVSFLSLNTEAFF

v_call: TRBV4-3
j_call: TRBJ1-4
cdr3_length: 11
d_call: .
cdr3_aa: CASSELEKLFF

v_call: TRBV10-2
j_call: TRBJ2-2
cdr3_length: 16
d_call: TRBD2
cdr3_aa: CASSVAGGPRTGELFF

v_call: TRBV9
j_call: TRBJ2-7
cdr3_length: 14
d_call: TRBD1
cdr3_aa: CASSIRQGAYEQYF

v_call: TRBV19
j_call: TRBJ2-2
cdr3_length: 14
d_call: TRBD1
cdr3_aa: CASTIGQDTGELFF

v_call: TRBV27
j_call: TRBJ2-1
cdr3_length: 11
d_call: .
cdr3_aa: CASAEGREQFF

v_call: TRBV21-1
j_call: TRBJ2-7
cdr3_length: 16
d_call: .
cdr3_aa: CASSKVVRSFTYEQYF

v_call: TRBV7-9
j_call: TRBJ1-5
cdr3_length: 14
d_call: .
cdr3_aa: CASSLGDSNQPQHF

v_call: TRBV9
j_call: TRBJ2-1
cdr3_length: 15
d_call: .
cdr3_aa: CASSEEQNYYNEQFF

v_call: TRBV18
j_call: TRBJ2-3
cdr3_length: 15
d_call: .
cdr3_aa: CASSPGGGATDTQYF

v_call: TRBV4-1
j_call: TRBJ2-3
cdr3_length: 13
d_call: TRBD2
cdr3_aa: CASSRLASDTQYF

v_call: TRBV4-3
j_call: TRBJ1-1
cdr3_length: 15
d_call: .
cdr3_aa: CASSQVPGDNTEAFF

v_call: TRBV30
j_call: TRBJ2-7
cdr3_length: 16
d_call: .
cdr3_aa: CAWSPHFTGSPSEQYF

v_call: TRBV7-8
j_call: TRBJ1-1
cdr3_length: 14
d_call: .
cdr3_aa: CASAWREGHTEAFF

v_call: TRBV4-1
j_call: TRBJ2-7
cdr3_length: 15
d_call: .
cdr3_aa: CASSHRPGPTREQYF

v_call: TRBV6-1
j_call: TRBJ2-5
cdr3_length: 14
d_call: .
cdr3_aa: CASSVFGSRETQYF

v_call: TRBV9
j_call: TRBJ1-4
cdr3_length: 13
d_call: .
cdr3_aa: CASSVGGGEKLFF

v_call: TRBV12-5
j_call: TRBJ2-7
cdr3_length: 13
d_call: .
cdr3_aa: CASGGSPSYEQYF

v_call: TRBV9
j_call: TRBJ2-3
cdr3_length: 16
d_call: TRBD2
cdr3_aa: CASSVAASGFTDTQYF

v_call: TRBV5-1
j_call: TRBJ2-2
cdr3_length: 15
d_call: .
cdr3_aa: CASSFLGVDTGELFF

v_call: TRBV5-1
j_call: TRBJ2-2
cdr3_length: 18
d_call: .
cdr3_aa: CASSPLSPPGLLTGELFF

v_call: TRBV30
j_call: TRBJ1-5
cdr3_length: 13
d_call: .
cdr3_aa: CAWSKAGNQPQHF

v_call: TRBV7-8
j_call: TRBJ2-7
cdr3_length: 17
d_call: .
cdr3_aa: CASSLDFPADEIYEQYF

v_call: TRBV9
j_call: TRBJ1-2
cdr3_length: 19
d_call: .
cdr3_aa: CASSLTRESGTYVKDGYTF

v_call: TRBV19
j_call: TRBJ2-6
cdr3_length: 13
d_call: .
cdr3_aa: CASTNSGANVLTF

v_call: TRBV5-6
j_call: TRBJ2-1
cdr3_length: 15
d_call: .
cdr3_aa: CASSLDPESYNEQFF

v_call: TRBV19
j_call: TRBJ2-2
cdr3_length: 14
d_call: TRBD1
cdr3_aa: CASNGQGVTGELFF

v_call: TRBV5-6
j_call: TRBJ1-2
cdr3_length: 17
d_call: TRBD1
cdr3_aa: CASSFFEIWDRVYGYTF

v_call: TRBV25-1
j_call: TRBJ1-1
cdr3_length: 14
d_call: .
cdr3_aa: CASKIEHGNTEAFF

v_call: TRBV27
j_call: TRBJ1-5
cdr3_length: 13
d_call: .
cdr3_aa: CASSPFFGQPQHF

v_call: TRBV7-6
j_call: TRBJ1-1
cdr3_length: 13
d_call: .
cdr3_aa: CASSLGGATEAFF

v_call: TRBV25-1
j_call: TRBJ2-1
cdr3_length: 16
d_call: TRBD1
cdr3_aa: CANSKAPGQGYNEQFF